The T cell receptor (beta chain) described here comes from a study of blood T cell repertoires in COVID-19 (dated by TCRdb to about 2020). Study-level background: Samples covering the acute and convalescent phases of COVID-19 were provided by collaborators in the United States, Italy and Spain. The material from the prospective study consisted of cDNA or gDNA derived from T cells, B-cell-depleted T cells, or PBMCs. Subjects who had been exposed to COVID-19, were actively infected with it, or had recovered from it provided the deeply sampled blood TCRbeta repertoires that made up the dataset. The repertoires were released in a freely available public database meant as a resource for research on the immune response to SARS-CoV-2. The samples were drawn from two sources: the first 160 participants of the ongoing ImmuneRACE study, and fewer than 1,500 subjects contributed by 6 global collaborators. A de-identified subject ID, COVID-19 status, age in years and sex were almost always included in the sample metadata. Where available, HLA class I and class II types were taken from metadata supplied by the sample provider and were not determined by assay-based typing. Results and caveats for the whole study, not just this receptor: The amount of clinical and demographic metadata varied by source and participant and was provided uncurated.

CDR1 and CDR2 are drawn from the germline V gene (reference sequence): LNHDA, SQIVND. The CDR3, from cysteine to phenylalanine, totals 16 residues. Only the CDR3 portion is preserved as DNA: 48 bases, with reading frame beginning at the first base. The germline V end is reduced by 9 bases and the J end by 1 base; junction bases left unmatched: 13. The immunoSEQ Assay, a bias-controlled multiplex PCR, was used to amplify TCRbeta CDR3 regions from genomic DNA. As for how the authors treated the data: The number of nucleated cells in each sample was estimated from the amplification of reference gene primers within the assay. To quantify the absolute abundance of each unique TCRbeta CDR3 rearrangement, sequence reads were collapsed and filtered. For each sample, productive Simpson clonality was calculated by taking the square root of Simpson's diversity index across productive rearrangements. Here the immuneACCESS table is served through TCRdb, limited to in-frame sequences with V and J called. Missing clones are a known gap in these copies; in checked studies unresolved V genes cover under half, and the rest lacks a known reason. V and J calls plus clone size are reproduced from that table; the DNA served to infer D and trimming. For this sample the table gives around 88,000 clones, of which over 70% were detected only once. Clones ranked in the top ten supply about 10% of the sample.

A remark on this clone: Its cognate antigen has yet to be identified. Base quality data are lacking; no much larger clone is found one base away.

Each collaborating institution followed its own protocols to collect whole blood in K2EDTA tubes. Collaborator samples were shipped for TCRbeta analysis as frozen whole blood, isolated PBMCs, or DNA extracted from either sample type. The clonotype comes from a woman over 75 with acute or convalescent COVID-19. In this chain, TRBV19 is recombined with TRBJ2-5, with 8 bases aligning to TRBD2. The sample consisted of peripheral blood. The DNA sequence is given as TGTGCCAGCACGGATACAGGTAGCGGGGCCCAAGAGACCCAGTACTTC. It translates to CASTDTGSGAQETQYF.